This TCR beta chain was identified in a study of T cell responses to AZD1222 COVID-19 vaccine. Study findings and constraints: Seropositivity was recorded at baseline in only 5 or 6 AZD1222 recipients. Spike-specific TCR breadth and depth went up after people got two AZD1222 doses.

Data came from immunoSEQ multiplex PCR; TCRdb stores just in-frame clones and leaves some out. The sample has about 110,000 clones, roughly 89% seen once. This clone appeared once. What it binds is unknown. V lost 1 base and J lost 1, with 7 bases in between. Germline CDR1 and CDR2: SGHVS and FQNEAQ. There are 14 residues in the CDR3. Sequencing was performed on peripheral blood, taken on day 0 of MenACWY control vaccination. The chain is built from TRBV7-8 and TRBJ1-1, with no clear D. The sequence was obtained from an adult in good health. For the CDR3, the DNA is TGTGCCAGCAGCTTAGACGAGGGGAACACTGAAGCTTTCTTT. It specifies CASSLDEGNTEAFF. The full variable domain, with the rest looked up from reference TRBV7-8 and TRBJ1-1, is GAGVSQSPRYKVAKRGQDVALRCDPISGHVSLFWYQQALGQGPEFLTYFQNEAQLDKSGLPSDRFFAERPEGSVSTLKIQRTQQEDSAVYLCASSLDEGNTEAFFGQGTRLTVV.